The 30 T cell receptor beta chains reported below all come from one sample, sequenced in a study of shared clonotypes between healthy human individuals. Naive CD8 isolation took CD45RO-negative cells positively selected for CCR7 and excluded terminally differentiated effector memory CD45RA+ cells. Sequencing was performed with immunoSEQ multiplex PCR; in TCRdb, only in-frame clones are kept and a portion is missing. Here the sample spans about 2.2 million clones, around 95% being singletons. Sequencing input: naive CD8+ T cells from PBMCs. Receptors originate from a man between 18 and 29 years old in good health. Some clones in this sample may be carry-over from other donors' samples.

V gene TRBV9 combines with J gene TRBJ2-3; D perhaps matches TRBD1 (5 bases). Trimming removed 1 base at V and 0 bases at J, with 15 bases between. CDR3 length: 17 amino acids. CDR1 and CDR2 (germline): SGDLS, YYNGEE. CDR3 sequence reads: CASSVQGGRASTDTQYF. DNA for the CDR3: TGTGCCAGCAGCGTACAGGGCGGCAGGGCTAGCACAGATACGCAGTATTTT.

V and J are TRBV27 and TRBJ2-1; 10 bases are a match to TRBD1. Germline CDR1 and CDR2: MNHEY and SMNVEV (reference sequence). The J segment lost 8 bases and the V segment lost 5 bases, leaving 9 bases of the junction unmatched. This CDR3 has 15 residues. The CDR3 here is CASSPSDRGKDEQFF. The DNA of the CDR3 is TGTGCCAGCAGTCCATCGGACAGGGGGAAGGATGAGCAGTTCTTC.

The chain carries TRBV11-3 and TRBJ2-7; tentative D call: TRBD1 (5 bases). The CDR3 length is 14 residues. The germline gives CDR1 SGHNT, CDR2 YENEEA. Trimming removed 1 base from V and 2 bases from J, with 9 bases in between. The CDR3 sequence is CASSLGAGTYEQYF. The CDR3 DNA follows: TGTGCCAGCAGCTTAGGTGCAGGGACCTACGAGCAGTACTTC.

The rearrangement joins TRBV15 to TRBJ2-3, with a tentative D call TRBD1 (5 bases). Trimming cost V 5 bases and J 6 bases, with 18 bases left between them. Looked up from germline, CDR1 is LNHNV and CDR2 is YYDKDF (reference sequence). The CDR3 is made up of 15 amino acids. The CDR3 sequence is CATSGTTAYRDTQYF. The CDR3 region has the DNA TGTGCCACCAGCGGCACGACAGCTTACCGGGATACGCAGTATTTT.

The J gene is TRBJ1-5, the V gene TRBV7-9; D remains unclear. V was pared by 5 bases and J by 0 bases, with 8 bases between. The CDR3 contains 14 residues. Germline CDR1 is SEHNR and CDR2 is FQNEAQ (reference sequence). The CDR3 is CASSETYSNQPQHF. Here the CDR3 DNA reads TGTGCCAGCAGCGAAACTTATAGCAATCAGCCCCAGCATTTT.

The CDR3 bases are TGCAGCGTTCACGGGAGGGACAACAATGAGCAGTTCTTC. Amino acid sequence: CSVHGRDNNEQFF. The rearrangement links TRBV29-1 to TRBJ2-1; 8 bases agree with TRBD2. The J segment lost 5 bases and the V segment lost 5 bases, leaving 5 bases of the junction unmatched. The CDR3 spans 13 residues. Germline values: CDR1 SQVTM, CDR2 ANQGSEA.

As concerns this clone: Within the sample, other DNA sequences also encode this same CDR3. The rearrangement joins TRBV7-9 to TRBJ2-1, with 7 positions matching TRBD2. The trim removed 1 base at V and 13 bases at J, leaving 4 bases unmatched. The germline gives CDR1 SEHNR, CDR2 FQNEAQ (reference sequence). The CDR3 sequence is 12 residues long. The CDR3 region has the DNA TGTGCCAGCAGCTTAGGCCTAGCGGAACAGTTCTTC. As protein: CASSLGLAEQFF.

In DNA form, the CDR3 reads TGTGCCAGCAGCCGGCGAAACACTGAAGCTTTCTTT. Protein: CASSRRNTEAFF. The rearrangement links TRBV25-1 to TRBJ1-1; unclear D gene. This CDR3 region has 12 residues. CDR1 MGHDK and CDR2 SYGVNS come from the germline V gene. V was pared by 6 bases and J by 2 bases, with 7 bases between.

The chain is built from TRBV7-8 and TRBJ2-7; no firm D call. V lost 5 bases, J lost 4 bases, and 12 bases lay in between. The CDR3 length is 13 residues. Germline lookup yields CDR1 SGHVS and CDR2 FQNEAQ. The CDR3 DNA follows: TGTGCCAGCAGCGCCAGCATCAGGTACGAGCAGTACTTC. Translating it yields CASSASIRYEQYF. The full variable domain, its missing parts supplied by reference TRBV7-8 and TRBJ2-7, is GAGVSQSPRYKVAKRGQDVALRCDPISGHVSLFWYQQALGQGPEFLTYFQNEAQLDKSGLPSDRFFAERPEGSVSTLKIQRTQQEDSAVYLCASSASIRYEQYFGPGTRLTVT.

This CDR3 is CASSQEGTSGSSGELFF. The CDR3 DNA reads TGTGCCAGCAGCCAAGAAGGGACTAGCGGGAGCTCCGGGGAGCTGTTTTTT. V gene TRBV4-2 combines with J gene TRBJ2-2, with 14 bases fitting TRBD2. Losses at the gene ends were 0 bases for V and 6 bases for J; bases not matched to a gene: 3. This CDR3 region has 17 residues. Germline lookup yields CDR1 LGHNA and CDR2 YNFKEQ.

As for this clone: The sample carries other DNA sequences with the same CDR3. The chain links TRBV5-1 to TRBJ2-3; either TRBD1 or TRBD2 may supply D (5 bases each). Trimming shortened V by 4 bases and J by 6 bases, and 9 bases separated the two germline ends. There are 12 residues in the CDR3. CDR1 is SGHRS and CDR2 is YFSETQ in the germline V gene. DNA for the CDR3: TGCGCCAGCAGCCCGAGGGGCGATACGCAGTATTTT. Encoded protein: CASSPRGDTQYF.

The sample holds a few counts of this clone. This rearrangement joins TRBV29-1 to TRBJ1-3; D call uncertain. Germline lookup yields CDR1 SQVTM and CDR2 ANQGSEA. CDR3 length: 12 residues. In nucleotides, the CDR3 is TGCACCAGGCGGGCACCTGGAAACACCATATATTTT. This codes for CTRRAPGNTIYF.

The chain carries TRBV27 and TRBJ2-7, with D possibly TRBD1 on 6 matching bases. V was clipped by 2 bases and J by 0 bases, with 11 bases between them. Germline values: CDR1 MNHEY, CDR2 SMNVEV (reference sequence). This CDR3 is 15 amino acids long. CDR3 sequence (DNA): TGTGCCAGCAGTTTACACAGGGCCCTCTCCTACGAGCAGTACTTC. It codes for CASSLHRALSYEQYF.

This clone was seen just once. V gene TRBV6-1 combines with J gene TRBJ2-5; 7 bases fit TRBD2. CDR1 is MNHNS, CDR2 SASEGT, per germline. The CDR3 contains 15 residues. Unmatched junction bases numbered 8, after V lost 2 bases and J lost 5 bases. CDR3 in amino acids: CASSEMSWRGETQYF. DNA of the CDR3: TGTGCCAGCAGTGAAATGTCCTGGCGGGGGGAGACCCAGTACTTC.

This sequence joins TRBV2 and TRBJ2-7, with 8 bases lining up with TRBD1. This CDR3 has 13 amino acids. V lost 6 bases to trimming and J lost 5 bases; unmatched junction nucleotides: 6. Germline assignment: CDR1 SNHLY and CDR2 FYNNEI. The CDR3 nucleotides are TGTGCCAGCAGGGACAGGGACCCCAACGAGCAGTACTTC. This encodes CASRDRDPNEQYF.

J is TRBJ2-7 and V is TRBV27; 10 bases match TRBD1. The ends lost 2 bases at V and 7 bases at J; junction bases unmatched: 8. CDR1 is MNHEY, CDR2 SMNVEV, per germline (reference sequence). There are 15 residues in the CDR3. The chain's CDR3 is CASSLRTGGSEEQYF. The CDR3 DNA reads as TGTGCCAGCAGTTTAAGGACAGGGGGATCGGAGGAGCAGTACTTC.

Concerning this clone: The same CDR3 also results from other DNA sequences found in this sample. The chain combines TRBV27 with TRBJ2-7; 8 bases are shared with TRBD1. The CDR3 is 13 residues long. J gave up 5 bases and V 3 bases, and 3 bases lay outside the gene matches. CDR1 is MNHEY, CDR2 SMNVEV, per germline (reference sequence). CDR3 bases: TGTGCCAGCAGTTTTGACAGGGGTGACGAGCAGTACTTC. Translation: CASSFDRGDEQYF.

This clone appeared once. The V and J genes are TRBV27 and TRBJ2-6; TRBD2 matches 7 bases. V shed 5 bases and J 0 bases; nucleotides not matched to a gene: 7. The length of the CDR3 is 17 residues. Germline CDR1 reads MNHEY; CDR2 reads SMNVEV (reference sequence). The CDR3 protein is CASSISGGSSGANVLTF. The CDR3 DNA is TGTGCCAGCAGTATAAGCGGCGGGAGCTCTGGGGCCAACGTCCTGACTTTC.

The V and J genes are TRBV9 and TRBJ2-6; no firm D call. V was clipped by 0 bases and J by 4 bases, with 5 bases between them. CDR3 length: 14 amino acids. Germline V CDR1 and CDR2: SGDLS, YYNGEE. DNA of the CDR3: TGTGCCAGCAGCGTAGCTCCAGGGGCCAACGTCCTGACTTTC. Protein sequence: CASSVAPGANVLTF.

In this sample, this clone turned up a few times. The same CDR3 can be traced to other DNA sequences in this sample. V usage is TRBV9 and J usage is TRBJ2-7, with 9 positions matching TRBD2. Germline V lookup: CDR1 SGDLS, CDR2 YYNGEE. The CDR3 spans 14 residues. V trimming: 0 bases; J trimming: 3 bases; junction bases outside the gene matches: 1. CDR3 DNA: TGTGCCAGCAGCGTAGGACTAGCGGACTACGAGCAGTACTTC. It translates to CASSVGLADYEQYF.

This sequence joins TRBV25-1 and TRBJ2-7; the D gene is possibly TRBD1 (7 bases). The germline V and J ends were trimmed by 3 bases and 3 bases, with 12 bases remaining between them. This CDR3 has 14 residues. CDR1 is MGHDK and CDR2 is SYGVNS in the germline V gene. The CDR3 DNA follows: TGTGCCAGCAGTGATCTCAGGGGGGTCTACGAGCAGTACTTC. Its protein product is CASSDLRGVYEQYF.

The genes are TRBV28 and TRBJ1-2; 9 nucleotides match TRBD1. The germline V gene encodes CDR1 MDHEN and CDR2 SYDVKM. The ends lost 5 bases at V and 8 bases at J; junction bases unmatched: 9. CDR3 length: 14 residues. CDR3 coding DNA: TGTGCCAGCAGTCCGTACAGGGGGCATTTCGGCTACACCTTC. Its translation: CASSPYRGHFGYTF.

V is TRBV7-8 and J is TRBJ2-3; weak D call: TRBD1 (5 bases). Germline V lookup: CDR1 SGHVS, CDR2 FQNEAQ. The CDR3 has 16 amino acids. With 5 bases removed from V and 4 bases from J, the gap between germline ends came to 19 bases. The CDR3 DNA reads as TGTGCCAGCAGCCCTAACCACCCGACAGCTGCAGATACGCAGTATTTT. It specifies CASSPNHPTAADTQYF.

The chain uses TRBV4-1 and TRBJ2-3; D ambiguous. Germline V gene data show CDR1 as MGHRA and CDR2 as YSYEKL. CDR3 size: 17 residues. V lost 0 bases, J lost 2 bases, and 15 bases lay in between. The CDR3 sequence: CASSQDESSRLTDTQYF. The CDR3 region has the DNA TGCGCCAGCAGCCAAGATGAGAGTAGCAGACTCACAGATACGCAGTATTTT.

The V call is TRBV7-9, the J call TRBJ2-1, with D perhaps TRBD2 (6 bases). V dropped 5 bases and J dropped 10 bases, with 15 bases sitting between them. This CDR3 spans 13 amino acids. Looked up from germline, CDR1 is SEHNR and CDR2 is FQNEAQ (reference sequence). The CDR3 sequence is CASSPSSGEEQFF. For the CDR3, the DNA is TGTGCCAGCAGCCCATCGTCGGGGGAGGAGCAGTTCTTC. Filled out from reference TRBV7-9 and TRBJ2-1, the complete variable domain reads DTGVSQNPRHKITKRGQNVTFRCDPISEHNRLYWYRQTLGQGPEFLTYFQNEAQLEKSRLLSDRFSAERPKGSFSTLEIQRTEQGDSAMYLCASSPSSGEEQFFGPGTRLTVL.

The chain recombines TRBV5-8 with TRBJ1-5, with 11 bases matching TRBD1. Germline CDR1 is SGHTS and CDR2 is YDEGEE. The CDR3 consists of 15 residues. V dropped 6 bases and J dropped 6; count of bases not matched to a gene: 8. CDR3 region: CASTLGQGVSQPQHF. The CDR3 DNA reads TGTGCCAGCACCCTGGGACAGGGGGTGAGTCAGCCCCAGCATTTT.

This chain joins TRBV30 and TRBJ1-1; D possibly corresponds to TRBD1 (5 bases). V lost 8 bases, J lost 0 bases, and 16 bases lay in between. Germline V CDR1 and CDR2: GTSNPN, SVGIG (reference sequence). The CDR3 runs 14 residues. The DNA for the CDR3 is TGTGCCCCGGGGGGGGGTTCCTTGAACACTGAAGCTTTCTTT. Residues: CAPGGGSLNTEAFF.

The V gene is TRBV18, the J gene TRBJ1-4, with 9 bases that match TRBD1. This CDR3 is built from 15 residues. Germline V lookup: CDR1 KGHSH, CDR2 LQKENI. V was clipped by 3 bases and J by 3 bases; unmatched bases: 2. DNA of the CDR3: TGTGCCAGCTCACCGGACAGGGGTGCTAATGAAAAACTGTTTTTT. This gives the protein CASSPDRGANEKLFF.

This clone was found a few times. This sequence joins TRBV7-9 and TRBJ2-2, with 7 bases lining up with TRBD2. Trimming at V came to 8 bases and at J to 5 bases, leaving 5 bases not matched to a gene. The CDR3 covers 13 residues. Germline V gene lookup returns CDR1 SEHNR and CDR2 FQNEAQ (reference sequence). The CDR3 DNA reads TGTGCCAGCCCTAGCGGAAGGACCGGGGAGCTGTTTTTT. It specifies CASPSGRTGELFF.

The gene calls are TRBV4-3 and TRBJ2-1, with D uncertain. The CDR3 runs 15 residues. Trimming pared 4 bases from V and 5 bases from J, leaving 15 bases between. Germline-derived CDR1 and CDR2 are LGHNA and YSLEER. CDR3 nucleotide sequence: TGCGCCAGCAGCCTAAACCACAAGACCCACAATGAGCAGTTCTTC. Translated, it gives CASSLNHKTHNEQFF.